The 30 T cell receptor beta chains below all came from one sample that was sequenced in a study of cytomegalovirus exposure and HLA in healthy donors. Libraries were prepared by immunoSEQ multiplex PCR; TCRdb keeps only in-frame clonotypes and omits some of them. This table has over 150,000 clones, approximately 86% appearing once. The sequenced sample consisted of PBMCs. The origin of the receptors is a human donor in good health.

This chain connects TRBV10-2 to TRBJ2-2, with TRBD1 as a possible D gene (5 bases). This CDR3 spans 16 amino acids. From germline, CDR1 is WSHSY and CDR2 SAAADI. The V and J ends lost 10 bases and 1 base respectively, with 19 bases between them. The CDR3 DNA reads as TGCGCCACCACACAGGTTCTGACGGTGAACACCGGGGAGCTGTTTTTT. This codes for CATTQVLTVNTGELFF.

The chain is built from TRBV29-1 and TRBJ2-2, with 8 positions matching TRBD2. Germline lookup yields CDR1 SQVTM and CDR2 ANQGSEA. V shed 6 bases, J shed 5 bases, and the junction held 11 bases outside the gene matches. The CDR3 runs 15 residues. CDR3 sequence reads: CSVQRGLGGTGELFF. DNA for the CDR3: TGCAGCGTCCAACGGGGACTAGGTGGAACCGGGGAGCTGTTTTTT.

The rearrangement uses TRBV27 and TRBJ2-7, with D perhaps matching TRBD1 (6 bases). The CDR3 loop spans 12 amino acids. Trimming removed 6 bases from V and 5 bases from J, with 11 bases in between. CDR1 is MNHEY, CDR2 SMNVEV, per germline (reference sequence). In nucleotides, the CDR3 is TGTGCCAGCAGATCAGGGGTCCACGAGCAGTACTTC. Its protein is CASRSGVHEQYF.

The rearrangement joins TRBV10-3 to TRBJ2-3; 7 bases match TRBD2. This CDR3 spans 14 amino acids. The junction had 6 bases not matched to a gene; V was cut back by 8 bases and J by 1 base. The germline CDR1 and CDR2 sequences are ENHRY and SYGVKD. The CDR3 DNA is TGTGCCATCTCGGCAGGACTAGGCACAGATACGCAGTATTTT. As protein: CAISAGLGTDTQYF.

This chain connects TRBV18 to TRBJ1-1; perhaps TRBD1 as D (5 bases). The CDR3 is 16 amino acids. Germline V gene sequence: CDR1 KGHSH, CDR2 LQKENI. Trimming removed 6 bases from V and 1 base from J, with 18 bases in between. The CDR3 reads CASSRSGPGANTEAFF. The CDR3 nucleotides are TGTGCCAGCTCGCGGTCGGGGCCGGGAGCGAACACTGAAGCTTTCTTT.

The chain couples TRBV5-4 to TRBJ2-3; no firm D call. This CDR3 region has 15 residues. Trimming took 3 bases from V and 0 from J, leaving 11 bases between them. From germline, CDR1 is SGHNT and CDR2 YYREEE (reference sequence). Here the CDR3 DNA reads TGTGCCAGCAGCTCGGTACCGGTTAGCACAGATACGCAGTATTTT. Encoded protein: CASSSVPVSTDTQYF. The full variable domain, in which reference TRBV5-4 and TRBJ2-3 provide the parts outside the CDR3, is ETGVTQSPTHLIKTRGQQVTLRCSSQSGHNTVSWYQQALGQGPQFIFQYYREEENGRGNFPPRFSGLQFPNYSSELNVNALELDDSALYLCASSSVPVSTDTQYFGPGTRLTVL.

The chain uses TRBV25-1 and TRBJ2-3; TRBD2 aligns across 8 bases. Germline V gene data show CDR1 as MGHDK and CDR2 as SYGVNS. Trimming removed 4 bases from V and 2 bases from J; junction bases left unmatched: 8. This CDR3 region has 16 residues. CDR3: CASSGRSGDNTDTQYF. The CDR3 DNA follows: TGTGCCAGCAGTGGTCGTAGCGGGGACAACACAGATACGCAGTATTTT.

The CDR3 here is CASSWGTGPSYEQYF. The CDR3 DNA reads as TGTGCCAGCAGTTGGGGGACAGGTCCATCCTACGAGCAGTACTTC. The chain links TRBV27 to TRBJ2-7, with TRBD1 identical over 8 bases. CDR1 is MNHEY, CDR2 SMNVEV, per germline (reference sequence). The length of the CDR3 is 15 residues. The V and J ends lost 4 bases and 1 base, in that order; junction bases with no gene match: 6.

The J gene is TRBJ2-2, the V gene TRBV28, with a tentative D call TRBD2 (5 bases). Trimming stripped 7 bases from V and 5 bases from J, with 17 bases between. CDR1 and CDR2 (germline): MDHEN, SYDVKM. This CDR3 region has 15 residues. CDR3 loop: CASTGYQPGTGELFF. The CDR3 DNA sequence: TGTGCCAGCACGGGGTATCAGCCGGGGACCGGGGAGCTGTTTTTT. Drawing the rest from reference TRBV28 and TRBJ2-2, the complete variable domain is DVKVTQSSRYLVKRTGEKVFLECVQDMDHENMFWYRQDPGLGLRLIYFSYDVKMKEKGDIPEGYSVSREKKERFSLILESASTNQTSMYLCASTGYQPGTGELFFGEGSRLTVL.

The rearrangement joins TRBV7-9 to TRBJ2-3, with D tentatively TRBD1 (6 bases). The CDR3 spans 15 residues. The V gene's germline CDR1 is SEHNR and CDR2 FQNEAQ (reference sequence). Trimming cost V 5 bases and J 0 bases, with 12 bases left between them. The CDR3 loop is CASSPGTTSTDTQYF. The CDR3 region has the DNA TGTGCCAGCAGCCCGGGGACAACTAGCACAGATACGCAGTATTTT.

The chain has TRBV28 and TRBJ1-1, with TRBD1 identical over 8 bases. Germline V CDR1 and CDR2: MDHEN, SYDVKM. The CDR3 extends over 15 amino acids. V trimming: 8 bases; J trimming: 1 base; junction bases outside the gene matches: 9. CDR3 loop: CASRAGGASNTEAFF. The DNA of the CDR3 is TGTGCCAGCCGAGCAGGGGGCGCGTCGAACACTGAAGCTTTCTTT.

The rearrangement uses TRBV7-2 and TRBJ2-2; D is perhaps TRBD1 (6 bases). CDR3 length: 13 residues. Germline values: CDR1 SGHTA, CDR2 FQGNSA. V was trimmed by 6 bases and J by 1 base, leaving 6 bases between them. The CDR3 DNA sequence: TGTGCCAGCAGGGGACAGAACACCGGGGAGCTGTTTTTT. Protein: CASRGQNTGELFF. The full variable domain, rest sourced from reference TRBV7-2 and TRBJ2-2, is GAGVSQSPSNKVTEKGKDVELRCDPISGHTALYWYRQSLGQGLEFLIYFQGNSAPDKSGLPSDRFSAERTGGSVSTLTIQRTQQEDSAVYLCASRGQNTGELFFGEGSRLTVL.

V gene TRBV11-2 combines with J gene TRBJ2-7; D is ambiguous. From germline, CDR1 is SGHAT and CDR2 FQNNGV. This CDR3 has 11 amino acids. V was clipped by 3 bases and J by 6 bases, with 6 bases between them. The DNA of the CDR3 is TGTGCCAGCAGCTTTAGCCTCGAGCAGTACTTC. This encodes CASSFSLEQYF.

The CDR3 region is CASSLSLTGNMNTEAFF. In DNA, the CDR3 is TGTGCCAGCAGTTTAAGTCTGACAGGGAACATGAACACTGAAGCTTTCTTT. The gene calls are TRBV28 and TRBJ1-1; 7 bases match TRBD1. The germline CDR1 and CDR2 sequences are MDHEN and SYDVKM. This CDR3 comprises 17 residues. V shed 2 bases and J 0 bases; nucleotides not matched to a gene: 9.

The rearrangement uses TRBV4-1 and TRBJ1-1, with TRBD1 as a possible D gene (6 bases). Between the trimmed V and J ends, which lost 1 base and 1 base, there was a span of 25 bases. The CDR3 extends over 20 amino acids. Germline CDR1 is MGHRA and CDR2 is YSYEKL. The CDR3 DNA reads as TGCGCCAGCAGCCAAGTTCTCGGCGGGGGGCTTGGCAGCAGGAACACTGAAGCTTTCTTT. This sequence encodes CASSQVLGGGLGSRNTEAFF.

The CDR3 DNA sequence: TGCGCCAGCAGCCAAGCTCTCCCGGGGAGCTCTGGGGCCAACGTCCTGACTTTC. Amino acid sequence: CASSQALPGSSGANVLTF. The V and J genes are TRBV4-3 and TRBJ2-6, with D perhaps TRBD2 (5 bases). CDR1 is LGHNA and CDR2 is YSLEER in the germline V gene. V gave up 1 base and J gave up 0 bases, with 13 bases separating them. The CDR3 has 18 residues.

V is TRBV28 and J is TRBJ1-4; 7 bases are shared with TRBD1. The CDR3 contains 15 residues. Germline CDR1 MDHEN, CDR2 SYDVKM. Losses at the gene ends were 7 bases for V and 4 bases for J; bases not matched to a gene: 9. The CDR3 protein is CASTEGQSLNEKLFF. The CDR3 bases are TGTGCCAGCACCGAGGGACAGTCCCTTAATGAAAAACTGTTTTTT.

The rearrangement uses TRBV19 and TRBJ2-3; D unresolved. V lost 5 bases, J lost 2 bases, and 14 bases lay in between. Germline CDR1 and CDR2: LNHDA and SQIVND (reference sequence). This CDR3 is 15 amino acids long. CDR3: CASSPSDWHTDTQYF. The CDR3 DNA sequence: TGTGCCAGTAGTCCCTCCGACTGGCACACAGATACGCAGTATTTT.

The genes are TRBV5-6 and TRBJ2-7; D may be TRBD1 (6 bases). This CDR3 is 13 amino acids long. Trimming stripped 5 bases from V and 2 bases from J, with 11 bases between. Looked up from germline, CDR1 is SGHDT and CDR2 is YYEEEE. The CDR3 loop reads CASSIGQTYEQYF. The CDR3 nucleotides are TGTGCCAGCAGTATTGGACAGACCTACGAGCAGTACTTC.

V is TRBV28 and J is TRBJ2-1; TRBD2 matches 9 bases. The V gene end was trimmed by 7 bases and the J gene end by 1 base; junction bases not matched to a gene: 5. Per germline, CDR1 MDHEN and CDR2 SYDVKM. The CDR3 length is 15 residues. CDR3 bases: TGTGCCAGCACCTTAGCGGGAGAATCCTACAATGAGCAGTTCTTC. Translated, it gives CASTLAGESYNEQFF.

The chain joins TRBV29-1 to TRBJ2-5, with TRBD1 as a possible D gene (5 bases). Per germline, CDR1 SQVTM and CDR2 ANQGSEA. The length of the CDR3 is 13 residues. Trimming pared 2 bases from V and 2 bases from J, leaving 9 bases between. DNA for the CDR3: TGCAGCGTTGAACGACAGAGACAAGAGACCCAGTACTTC. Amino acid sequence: CSVERQRQETQYF.

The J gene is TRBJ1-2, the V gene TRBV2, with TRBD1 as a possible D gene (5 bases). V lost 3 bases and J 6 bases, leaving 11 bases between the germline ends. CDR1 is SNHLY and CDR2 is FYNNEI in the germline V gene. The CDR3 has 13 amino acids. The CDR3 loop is CASSDRVRDGYTF. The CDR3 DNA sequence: TGTGCCAGCAGTGACAGGGTCCGGGATGGCTACACCTTC.

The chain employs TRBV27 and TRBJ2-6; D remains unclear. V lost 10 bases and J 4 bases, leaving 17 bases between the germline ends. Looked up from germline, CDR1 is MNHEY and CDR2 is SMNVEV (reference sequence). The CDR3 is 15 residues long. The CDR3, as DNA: TGTGCCATCGCCAGACGGTACGGGGGGGCCAACGTCCTGACTTTC. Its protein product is CAIARRYGGANVLTF.

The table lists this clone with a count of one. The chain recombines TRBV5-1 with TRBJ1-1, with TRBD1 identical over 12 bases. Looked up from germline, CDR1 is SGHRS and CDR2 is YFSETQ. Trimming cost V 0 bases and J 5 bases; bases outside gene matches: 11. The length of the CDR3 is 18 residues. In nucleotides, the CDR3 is TGCGCCAGCAGCTTGGGGGCCGGGACAGGGGGCGCGAGGACTGAAGCTTTCTTT. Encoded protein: CASSLGAGTGGARTEAFF.

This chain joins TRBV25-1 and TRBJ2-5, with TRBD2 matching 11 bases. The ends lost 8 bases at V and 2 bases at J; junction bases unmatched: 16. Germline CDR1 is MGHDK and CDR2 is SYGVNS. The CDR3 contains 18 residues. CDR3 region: CASEPWASGRPQQETQYF. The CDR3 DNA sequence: TGTGCCAGCGAACCCTGGGCTAGCGGGAGGCCCCAACAAGAGACCCAGTACTTC. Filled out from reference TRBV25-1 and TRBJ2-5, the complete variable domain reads EADIYQTPRYLVIGTGKKITLECSQTMGHDKMYWYQQDPGMELHLIHYSYGVNSTEKGDLSSESTVSRIRTEHFPLTLESARPSHTSQYLCASEPWASGRPQQETQYFGPGTRLLVL.

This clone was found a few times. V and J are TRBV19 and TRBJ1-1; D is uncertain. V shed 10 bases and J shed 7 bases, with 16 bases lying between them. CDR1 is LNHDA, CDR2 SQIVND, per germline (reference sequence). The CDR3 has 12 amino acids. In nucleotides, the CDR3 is TGTGCCACCTCCTGGGCAACCTTTGAAGCTTTCTTT. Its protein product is CATSWATFEAFF.

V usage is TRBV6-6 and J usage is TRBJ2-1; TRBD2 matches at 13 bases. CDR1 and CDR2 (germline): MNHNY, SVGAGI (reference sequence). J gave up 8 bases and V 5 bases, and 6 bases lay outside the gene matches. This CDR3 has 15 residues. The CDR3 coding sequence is TGTGCCAGCAGTGCCGGGACTAGCGGGACTCATGAGCAGTTCTTC. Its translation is CASSAGTSGTHEQFF.

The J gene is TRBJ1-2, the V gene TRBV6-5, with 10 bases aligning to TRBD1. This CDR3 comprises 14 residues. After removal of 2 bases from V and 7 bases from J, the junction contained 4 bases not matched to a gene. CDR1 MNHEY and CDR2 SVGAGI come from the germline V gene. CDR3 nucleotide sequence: TGTGCCAGCAGTTACGACAGGGGGCGCGTTGGCTACACCTTC. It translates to CASSYDRGRVGYTF.

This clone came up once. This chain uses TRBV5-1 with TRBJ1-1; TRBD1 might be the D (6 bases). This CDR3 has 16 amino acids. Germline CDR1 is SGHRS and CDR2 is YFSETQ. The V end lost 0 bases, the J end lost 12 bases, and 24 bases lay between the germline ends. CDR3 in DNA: TGCGCCAGCAGCTTGGGTATCTCCGGAGGACAGAGTTCAACTTTCTTT. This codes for CASSLGISGGQSSTFF.

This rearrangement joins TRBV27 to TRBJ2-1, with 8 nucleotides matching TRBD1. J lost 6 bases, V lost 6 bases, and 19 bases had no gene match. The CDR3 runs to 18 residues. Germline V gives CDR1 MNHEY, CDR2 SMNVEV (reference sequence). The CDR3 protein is CASSPSPVTGVWGNEQFF. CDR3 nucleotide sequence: TGTGCCAGCAGCCCTAGCCCCGTGACAGGGGTCTGGGGCAATGAGCAGTTCTTC.